This is a list of T cell receptor beta chains from one sample in a study of fetal regulatory T cell absence and autoimmunity. Produced via immunoSEQ multiplex PCR; TCRdb's table is partial and in-frame only. The table has 46,000 or so clones, about 79% seen once. Input material: cord blood. These receptors originate from a newborn boy with IPEX syndrome. Both conserved end residues are part of each CDR3. The D gene is left open where the match is weak. Rows give clone size only sometimes, using once, few, many, or a class for an expanded clone.

V,D,J,length,size,CDR3,DNA
TRBV27,TRBD1,TRBJ2-7,14,NA,CASSLGTGEYEQYF,TGTGCCAGCAGTTTAGGGACAGGCGAATACGAGCAGTACTTC
TRBV27,TRBD2,TRBJ2-1,14,NA,CASQSGLAANEQFF,TGTGCCAGCCAATCGGGACTAGCGGCAAATGAGCAGTTCTTC
TRBV6-5,TRBD2,TRBJ2-7,16,NA,CASSYTGLVSQYEQYF,TGTGCCAGCAGTTACACAGGACTAGTTAGTCAGTACGAGCAGTACTTC
TRBV2,NA,TRBJ2-6,15,NA,CASSSQGSGANVLTF,TGTGCCAGCAGTTCACAGGGATCCGGGGCCAACGTCCTGACTTTC
TRBV9,TRBD2,TRBJ2-2,14,NA,CASSGRLASWELFF,TGTGCCAGCAGCGGCCGACTAGCGTCCTGGGAGCTGTTTTTT
TRBV18,NA,TRBJ1-4,15,few,CASSLLGGAYEKLFF,TGTGCCAGCTCCCTTCTCGGAGGGGCGTATGAAAAACTGTTTTTT
TRBV12-5,NA,TRBJ1-4,14,NA,CASGLRGGNEKLFF,TGTGCTAGTGGTTTGCGAGGAGGTAATGAAAAACTGTTTTTT
TRBV20-1,NA,TRBJ2-7,11,few,CSARGPYEQYF,TGCAGTGCTAGAGGGCCCTACGAGCAGTACTTC
TRBV6-5,NA,TRBJ2-1,14,NA,CASSSITRGNEQFF,TGTGCCAGCAGTTCTATTACACGGGGCAATGAGCAGTTCTTC
TRBV6-5,NA,TRBJ2-7,12,NA,CASSGTGGEQYF,TGTGCCAGCAGTGGAACAGGCGGCGAGCAGTACTTC
TRBV6-6,TRBD1,TRBJ1-1,14,once,CASSSDRGGTEAFF,TGTGCCAGCAGTTCCGACAGGGGAGGGACTGAAGCTTTCTTT
TRBV30,TRBD1,TRBJ2-3,15,once,CARHETGIRTDTQYF,TGTGCCCGCCACGAGACAGGGATACGCACAGATACGCAGTATTTT
TRBV7-9,TRBD2,TRBJ2-7,18,NA,CASSLEDLVTSGSYEQYF,TGTGCCAGCAGCTTAGAGGACCTGGTAACTAGCGGTTCCTACGAGCAGTACTTC
TRBV4-1,TRBD1,TRBJ1-5,15,NA,CASSQNTGANQPQHF,TGCGCCAGCAGCCAAAATACAGGGGCCAATCAGCCCCAGCATTTT
TRBV6-4,TRBD2,TRBJ2-1,13,once,CASSVTSVSEQFF,TGTGCCAGCAGTGTGACTAGCGTGAGTGAGCAGTTCTTC
TRBV5-5,NA,TRBJ2-7,14,NA,CASSLGRAPYEQYF,TGTGCCAGCAGCTTGGGCAGGGCCCCCTACGAGCAGTACTTC
TRBV6-6,TRBD2,TRBJ2-7,14,NA,CASSYSVLANEQYF,TGTGCCAGCAGTTACTCGGTACTAGCGAACGAGCAGTACTTC
TRBV4-1,NA,TRBJ1-4,16,NA,CASSQDRAGAGEKLFF,TGCGCCAGCAGCCAAGATCGGGCGGGGGCCGGTGAAAAACTGTTTTTT
TRBV23-1,NA,TRBJ2-3,13,once,CASNRRCTDTQYF,TGCGCCAGCAACAGACGTTGCACAGATACGCAGTATTTT
TRBV27,TRBD2,TRBJ2-7,14,NA,CASSLTGGGLEQYF,TGTGCCAGCAGTTTAACGGGAGGGGGTCTCGAGCAGTACTTC
TRBV5-4,NA,TRBJ1-5,14,NA,CASSTSVSNQPQHF,TGTGCCAGCAGCACCAGCGTGAGCAATCAGCCCCAGCATTTT
TRBV13,TRBD1,TRBJ1-2,16,NA,CASSGLQGARSYGYTF,TGTGCCAGCAGCGGACTACAGGGGGCGAGAAGCTATGGCTACACCTTC
TRBV11-3,TRBD2,TRBJ2-3,17,once,CASSPERVAGGGDTQYF,TGTGCCAGCAGCCCGGAAAGAGTAGCGGGGGGTGGGGATACGCAGTATTTT
TRBV7-8,TRBD2,TRBJ2-1,14,NA,CASSLFGTSSEQFF,TGTGCCAGCAGCCTATTTGGGACTAGCAGTGAGCAGTTCTTC
TRBV6-5,TRBD1,TRBJ2-7,11,once,CASKTGLEQYF,TGTGCCAGCAAGACAGGGCTCGAGCAGTACTTC
TRBV11-2,NA,TRBJ2-7,14,NA,CASSLGSHLYEQYF,TGTGCCAGCAGCTTAGGGAGTCATCTCTACGAGCAGTACTTC
TRBV21-1,NA,TRBJ1-5,14,NA,CASSKVGREQPQHF,TGTGCCAGCAGCAAAGTGGGAAGAGAGCAGCCCCAGCATTTT
TRBV9,NA,TRBJ2-2,13,NA,CASSVSDTGELFF,TGTGCCAGCAGCGTGTCGGACACCGGGGAGCTGTTTTTT
TRBV7-9,NA,TRBJ2-7,14,NA,CASSLDASLREQYF,TGTGCCAGCAGCTTAGACGCCAGCCTCCGGGAGCAGTACTTC
TRBV19,NA,TRBJ1-5,14,NA,CASSRGIRNQPQHF,TGTGCCAGTAGTAGGGGGATCCGCAATCAGCCCCAGCATTTT
TRBV4-1,TRBD2,TRBJ2-7,16,NA,CASSPQAGGPTYEQYF,TGCGCCAGCAGCCCTCAAGCGGGAGGGCCGACCTACGAGCAGTACTTC
TRBV18,NA,TRBJ1-5,14,once,CASSPQQGNQPQHF,TGTGCCAGCTCACCACAACAGGGCAATCAGCCCCAGCATTTT
TRBV7-2,TRBD2,TRBJ2-3,17,NA,CASSLWTSGASTDTQYF,TGTGCCAGCAGCTTATGGACTAGCGGGGCGTCCACAGATACGCAGTATTTT
TRBV7-2,NA,TRBJ1-3,15,NA,CASSASGFSGNTIYF,TGTGCCAGCAGCGCATCAGGCTTCTCTGGAAACACCATATATTTT
TRBV7-2,NA,TRBJ2-7,12,NA,CASIGTSYEQYF,TGTGCCAGCATAGGGACCAGCTACGAGCAGTACTTC
TRBV11-3,TRBD1,TRBJ1-2,15,NA,CASSLRDRGYYGYTF,TGTGCCAGCAGCCTTCGGGACAGGGGATACTATGGCTACACCTTC
TRBV5-3,TRBD2,TRBJ2-5,18,once,CARIMGLREGLHQETQYF,TGTGCCAGAATCATGGGGCTGCGGGAGGGCCTCCACCAAGAGACCCAGTACTTC
TRBV5-5,TRBD2,TRBJ2-7,15,NA,CASSYGLAGGSEQYF,TGTGCCAGCAGCTACGGACTAGCGGGAGGGAGCGAGCAGTACTTC
TRBV30,TRBD1,TRBJ1-3,18,NA,CAWSVLSSTGFSGNTIYF,TGTGCCTGGAGTGTACTTTCCTCGACAGGGTTCTCTGGAAACACCATATATTTT
TRBV5-6,TRBD2,TRBJ2-2,16,once,CASSLLSGGAVGELFF,TGTGCCAGCAGCTTGTTAAGCGGGGGGGCGGTCGGGGAGCTGTTTTTT
TRBV5-6,NA,TRBJ2-3,13,NA,CASSLLVTDTQYF,TGTGCCAGCAGCCTACTAGTCACAGATACGCAGTATTTT
TRBV5-1,TRBD1,TRBJ1-1,14,NA,CASSLPTGATEAFF,TGCGCCAGCAGCCTACCAACAGGGGCCACTGAAGCTTTCTTT